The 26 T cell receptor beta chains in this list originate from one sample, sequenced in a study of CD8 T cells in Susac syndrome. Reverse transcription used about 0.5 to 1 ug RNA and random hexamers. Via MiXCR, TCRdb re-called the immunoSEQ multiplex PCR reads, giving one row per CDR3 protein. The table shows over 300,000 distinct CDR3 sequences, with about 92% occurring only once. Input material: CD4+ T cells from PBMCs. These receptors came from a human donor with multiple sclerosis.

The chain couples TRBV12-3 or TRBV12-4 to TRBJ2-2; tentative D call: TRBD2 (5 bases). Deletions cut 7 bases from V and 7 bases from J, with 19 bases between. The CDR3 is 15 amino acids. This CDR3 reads CASILGRRGNGELFF. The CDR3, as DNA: TGTGCCAGCATCTTGGGCCGGAGAGGGAACGGGGAGCTGTTTTTT.

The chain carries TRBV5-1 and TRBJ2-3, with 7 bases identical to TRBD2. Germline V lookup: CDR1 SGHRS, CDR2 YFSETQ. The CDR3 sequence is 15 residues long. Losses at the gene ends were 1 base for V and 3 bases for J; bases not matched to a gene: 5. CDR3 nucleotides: TGCGCCAGCAGCTTGCCCAGCGGGGATACAGATACGCAGTATTTT. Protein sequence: CASSLPSGDTDTQYF. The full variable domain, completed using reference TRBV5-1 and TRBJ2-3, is KAGVTQTPRYLIKTRGQQVTLSCSPISGHRSVSWYQQTPGQGLQFLFEYFSETQRNKGNFPGRFSGRQFSNSRSEMNVSTLELGDSALYLCASSLPSGDTDTQYFGPGTRLTVL.

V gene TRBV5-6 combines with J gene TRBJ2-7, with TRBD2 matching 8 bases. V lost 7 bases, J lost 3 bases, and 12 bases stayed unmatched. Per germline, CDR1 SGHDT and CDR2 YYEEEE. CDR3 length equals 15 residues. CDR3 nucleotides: TGTGCCAGCTCACTCCGGCCGGGGGGGGGCTACGAGCAGTACTTC. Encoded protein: CASSLRPGGGYEQYF.

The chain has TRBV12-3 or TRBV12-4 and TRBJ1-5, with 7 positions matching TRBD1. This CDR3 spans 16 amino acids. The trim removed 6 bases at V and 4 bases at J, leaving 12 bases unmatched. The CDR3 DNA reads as TGTGCCAGCAGCAAACCCGAGACAGGGCGGAATCAGCCCCAGCATTTT. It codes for CASSKPETGRNQPQHF.

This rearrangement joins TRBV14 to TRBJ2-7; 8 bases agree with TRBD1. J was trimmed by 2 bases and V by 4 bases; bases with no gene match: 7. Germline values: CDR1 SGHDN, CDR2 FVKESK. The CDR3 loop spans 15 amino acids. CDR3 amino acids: CASSRGTGRTYEQYF. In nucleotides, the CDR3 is TGTGCCAGCAGCCGGGGGACAGGAAGAACCTACGAGCAGTACTTC. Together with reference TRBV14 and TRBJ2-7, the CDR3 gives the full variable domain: EAGVTQFPSHSVIEKGQTVTLRCDPISGHDNLYWYRRVMGKEIKFLLHFVKESKQDESGMPNNRFLAERTGGTYSTLKVQPAELEDSGVYFCASSRGTGRTYEQYFGPGTRLTVT.

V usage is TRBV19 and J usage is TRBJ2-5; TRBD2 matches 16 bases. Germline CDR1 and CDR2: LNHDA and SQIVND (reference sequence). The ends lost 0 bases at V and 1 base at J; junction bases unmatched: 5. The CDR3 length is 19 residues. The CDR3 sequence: CASSIESGTSGRAQETQYF. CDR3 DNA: TGTGCCAGTAGTATAGAGTCCGGGACTAGCGGGAGGGCCCAAGAGACCCAGTACTTC.

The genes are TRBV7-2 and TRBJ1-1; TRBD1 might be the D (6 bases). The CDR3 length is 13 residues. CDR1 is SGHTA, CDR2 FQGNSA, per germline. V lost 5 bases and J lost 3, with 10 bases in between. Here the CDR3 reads CASSTYRDTEAFF. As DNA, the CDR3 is TGTGCCAGCAGCACGTACAGGGACACTGAAGCTTTCTTT.

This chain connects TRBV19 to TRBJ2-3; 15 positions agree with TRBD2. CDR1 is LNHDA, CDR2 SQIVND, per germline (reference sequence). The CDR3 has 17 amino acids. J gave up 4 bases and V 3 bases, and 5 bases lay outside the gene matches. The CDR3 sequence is CASSIRTSGRVADTQYF. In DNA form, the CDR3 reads TGTGCCAGTAGTATCCGGACTAGCGGGAGGGTAGCAGATACGCAGTATTTT.

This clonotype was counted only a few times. The CDR3 sequence: CASSSSGGNTGELFF. The DNA for the CDR3 is TGTGCCAGCAGCTCCAGCGGGGGTAACACCGGGGAGCTGTTTTTT. The rearrangement uses TRBV7-3 and TRBJ2-2; 8 bases line up with TRBD2. The germline CDR1 and CDR2 sequences are SGHTA and FQGTGA. The CDR3 length is 15 residues. With 4 bases clipped from V and 2 bases from J, the junction kept 3 bases outside the gene matches.

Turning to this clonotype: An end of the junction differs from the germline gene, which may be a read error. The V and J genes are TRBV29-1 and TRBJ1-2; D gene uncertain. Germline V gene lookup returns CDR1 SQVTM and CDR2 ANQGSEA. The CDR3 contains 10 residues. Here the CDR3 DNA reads TGCAGCGTTCAAGAATATGGCTACACCTTC. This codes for CSVQEYGYTF.

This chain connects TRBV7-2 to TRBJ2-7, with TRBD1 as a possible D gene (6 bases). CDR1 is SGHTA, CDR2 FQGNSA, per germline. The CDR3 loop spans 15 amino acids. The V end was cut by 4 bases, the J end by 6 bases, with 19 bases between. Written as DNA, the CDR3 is TGTGCCAGCAGCTCTCACAGGGTCGGTCCCTTCGAGCAGTACTTC. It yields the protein CASSSHRVGPFEQYF.

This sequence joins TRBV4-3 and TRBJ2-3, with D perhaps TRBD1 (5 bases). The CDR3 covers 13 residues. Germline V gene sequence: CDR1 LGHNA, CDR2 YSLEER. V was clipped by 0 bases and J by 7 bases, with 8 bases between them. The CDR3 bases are TGCGCCAGCAGCCAAGAGACAGACCATACGCAGTATTTT. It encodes CASSQETDHTQYF.

In DNA form, the CDR3 reads TGTGCCAGCAGCTTAGACCGGGGTTCTGGTGAAGAGACCCAGTACTTC. Translation: CASSLDRGSGEETQYF. This rearrangement joins TRBV7-9 to TRBJ2-5; D might be TRBD2 (5 bases). CDR3 size: 16 residues. Germline V gene data show CDR1 as SEHNR and CDR2 as FQNEAQ (reference sequence). Deletions cut 1 base from V and 3 bases from J, with 15 bases between.

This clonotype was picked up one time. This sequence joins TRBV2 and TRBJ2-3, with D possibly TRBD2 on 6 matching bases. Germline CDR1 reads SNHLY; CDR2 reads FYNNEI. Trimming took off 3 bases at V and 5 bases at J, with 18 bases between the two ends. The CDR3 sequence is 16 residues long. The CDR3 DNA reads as TGTGCCAGCAGTGAGACACTGTCCGGGGGTGGAGATACGCAGTATTTT. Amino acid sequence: CASSETLSGGGDTQYF.

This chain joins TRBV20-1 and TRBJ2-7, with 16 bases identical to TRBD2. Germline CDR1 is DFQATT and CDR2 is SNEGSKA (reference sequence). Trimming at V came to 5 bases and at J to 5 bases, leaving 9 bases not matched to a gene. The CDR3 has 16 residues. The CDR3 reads CSARGLAGGWINEQYF. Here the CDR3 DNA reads TGCAGTGCTCGGGGACTAGCGGGAGGGTGGATAAACGAGCAGTACTTC.

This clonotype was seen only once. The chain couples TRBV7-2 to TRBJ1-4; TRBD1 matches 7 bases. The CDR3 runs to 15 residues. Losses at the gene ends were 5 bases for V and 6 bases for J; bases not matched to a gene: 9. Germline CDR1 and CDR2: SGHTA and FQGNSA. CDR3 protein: CASSARQGGDEKLFF. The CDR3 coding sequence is TGTGCCAGCAGCGCCAGACAGGGAGGGGATGAAAAACTGTTTTTT.

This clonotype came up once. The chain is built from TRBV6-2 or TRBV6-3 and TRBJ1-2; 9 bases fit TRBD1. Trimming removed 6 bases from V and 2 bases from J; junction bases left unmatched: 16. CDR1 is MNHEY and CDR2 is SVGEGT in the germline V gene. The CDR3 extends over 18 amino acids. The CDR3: CASSLLRSLGTGNYGYTF. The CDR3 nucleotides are TGTGCCAGCAGCCTCCTCCGGAGCCTCGGGACAGGGAACTATGGCTACACCTTC.

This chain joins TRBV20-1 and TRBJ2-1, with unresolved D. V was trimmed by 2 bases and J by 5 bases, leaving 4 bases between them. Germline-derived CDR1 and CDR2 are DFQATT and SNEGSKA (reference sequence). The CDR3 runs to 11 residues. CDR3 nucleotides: TGCAGTGCTAGACTCGACAATGAGCAGTTCTTC. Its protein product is CSARLDNEQFF.

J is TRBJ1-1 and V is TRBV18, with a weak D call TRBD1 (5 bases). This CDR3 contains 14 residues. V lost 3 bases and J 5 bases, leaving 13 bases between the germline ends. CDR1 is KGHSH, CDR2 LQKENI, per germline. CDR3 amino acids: CASSPKEGRTEAFF. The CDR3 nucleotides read TGTGCCAGCTCACCTAAAGAGGGACGGACTGAAGCTTTCTTT.

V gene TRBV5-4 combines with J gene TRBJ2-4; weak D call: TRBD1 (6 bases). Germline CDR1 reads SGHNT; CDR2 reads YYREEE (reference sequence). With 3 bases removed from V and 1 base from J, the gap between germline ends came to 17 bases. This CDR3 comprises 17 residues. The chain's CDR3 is CASSSERGQGAKNIQYF. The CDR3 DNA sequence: TGTGCCAGCAGCTCCGAACGGGGCCAGGGGGCCAAAAACATTCAGTACTTC.

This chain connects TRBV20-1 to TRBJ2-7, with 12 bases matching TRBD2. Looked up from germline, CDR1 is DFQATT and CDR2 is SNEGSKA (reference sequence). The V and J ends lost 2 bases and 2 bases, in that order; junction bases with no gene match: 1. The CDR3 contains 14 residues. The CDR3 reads CSARLAGGPYEQYF. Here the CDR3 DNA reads TGCAGTGCTAGACTAGCGGGGGGGCCCTACGAGCAGTACTTC.

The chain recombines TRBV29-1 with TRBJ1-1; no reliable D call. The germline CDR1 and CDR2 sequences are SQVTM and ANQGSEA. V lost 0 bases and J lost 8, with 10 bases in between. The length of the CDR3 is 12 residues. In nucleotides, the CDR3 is TGCAGCGTTGAAGAGGGCCGGGCGGAAGCTTTCTTT. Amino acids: CSVEEGRAEAFF.

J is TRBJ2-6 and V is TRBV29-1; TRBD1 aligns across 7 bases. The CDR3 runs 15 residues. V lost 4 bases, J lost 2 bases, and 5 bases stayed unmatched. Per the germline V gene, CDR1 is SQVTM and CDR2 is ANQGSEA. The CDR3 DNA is TGCAGCGTTGGAACAGGGGCCACTGGGGCCAACGTCCTGACTTTC. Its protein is CSVGTGATGANVLTF.

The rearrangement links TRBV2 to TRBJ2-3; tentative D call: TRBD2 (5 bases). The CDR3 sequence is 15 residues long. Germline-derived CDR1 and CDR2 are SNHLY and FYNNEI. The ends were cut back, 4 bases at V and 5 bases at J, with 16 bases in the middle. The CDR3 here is CASSGREVNGDTQYF. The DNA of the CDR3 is TGTGCCAGCAGTGGCCGGGAAGTGAATGGAGATACGCAGTATTTT.

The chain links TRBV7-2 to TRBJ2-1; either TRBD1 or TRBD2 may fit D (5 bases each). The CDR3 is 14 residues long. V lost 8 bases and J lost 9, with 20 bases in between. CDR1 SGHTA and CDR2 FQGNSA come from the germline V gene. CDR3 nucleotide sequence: TGTGCCAGCGATATGGCTTGGGGGAACTCTGAGCAGTTCTTC. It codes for CASDMAWGNSEQFF.

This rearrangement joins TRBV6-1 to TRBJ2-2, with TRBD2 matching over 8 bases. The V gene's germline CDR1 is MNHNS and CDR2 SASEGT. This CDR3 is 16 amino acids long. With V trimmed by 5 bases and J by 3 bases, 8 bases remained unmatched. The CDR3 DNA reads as TGTGCCAGCAGTAGACAACCGGGACTAGACACCGGGGAGCTGTTTTTT. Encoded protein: CASSRQPGLDTGELFF.